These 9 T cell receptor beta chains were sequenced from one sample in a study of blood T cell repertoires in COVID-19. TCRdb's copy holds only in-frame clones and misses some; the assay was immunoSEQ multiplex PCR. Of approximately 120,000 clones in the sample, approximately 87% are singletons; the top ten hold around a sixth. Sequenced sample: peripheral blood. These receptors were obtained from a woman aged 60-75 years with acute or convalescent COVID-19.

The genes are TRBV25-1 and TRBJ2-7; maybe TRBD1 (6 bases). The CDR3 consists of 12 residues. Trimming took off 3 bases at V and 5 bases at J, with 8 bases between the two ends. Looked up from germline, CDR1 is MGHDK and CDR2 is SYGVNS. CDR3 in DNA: TGTGCCAGCAGTGAGCAGGGGAACGAGCAGTACTTC. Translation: CASSEQGNEQYF.

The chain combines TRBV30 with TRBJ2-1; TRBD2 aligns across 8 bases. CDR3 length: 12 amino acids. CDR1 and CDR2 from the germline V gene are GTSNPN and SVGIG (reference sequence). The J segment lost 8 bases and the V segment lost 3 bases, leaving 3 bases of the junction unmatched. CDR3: CAWSGRGYEQFF. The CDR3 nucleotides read TGTGCCTGGAGCGGGAGGGGGTATGAGCAGTTCTTC.

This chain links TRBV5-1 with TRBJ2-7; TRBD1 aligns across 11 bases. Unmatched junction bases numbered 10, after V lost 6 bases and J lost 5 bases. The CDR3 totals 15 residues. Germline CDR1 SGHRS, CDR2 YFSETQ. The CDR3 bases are TGCGCCAGCAATGGAGGGACAGGGGGTATCAACGAGCAGTACTTC. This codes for CASNGGTGGINEQYF.

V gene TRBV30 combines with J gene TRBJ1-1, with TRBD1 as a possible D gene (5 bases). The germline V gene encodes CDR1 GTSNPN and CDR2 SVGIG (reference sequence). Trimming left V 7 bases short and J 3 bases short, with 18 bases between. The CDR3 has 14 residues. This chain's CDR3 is CAYLYSGGDTEAFF. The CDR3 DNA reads TGTGCCTACCTATACTCCGGAGGGGACACTGAAGCTTTCTTT.

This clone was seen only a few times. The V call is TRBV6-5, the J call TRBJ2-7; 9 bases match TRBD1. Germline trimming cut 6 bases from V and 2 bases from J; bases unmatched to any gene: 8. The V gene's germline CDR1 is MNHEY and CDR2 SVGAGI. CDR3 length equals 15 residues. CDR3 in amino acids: CASSLDRGPTYEQYF. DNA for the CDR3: TGTGCCAGCAGCCTGGACAGGGGTCCTACCTACGAGCAGTACTTC.

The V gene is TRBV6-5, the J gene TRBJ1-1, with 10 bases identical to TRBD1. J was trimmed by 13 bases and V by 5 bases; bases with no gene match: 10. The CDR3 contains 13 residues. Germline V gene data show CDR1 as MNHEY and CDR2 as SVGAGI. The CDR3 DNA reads TGTGCCAGCAGTCCCTTGACAGGGGGCGAAATTTTCTTT. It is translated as CASSPLTGGEIFF.

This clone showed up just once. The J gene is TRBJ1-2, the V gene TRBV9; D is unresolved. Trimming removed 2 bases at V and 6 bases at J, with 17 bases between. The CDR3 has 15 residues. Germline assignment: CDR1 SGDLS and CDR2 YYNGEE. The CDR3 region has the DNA TGTGCCAGCAGCGTTTCCGGGTCCCCATCCGATGGCTACACCTTC. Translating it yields CASSVSGSPSDGYTF.

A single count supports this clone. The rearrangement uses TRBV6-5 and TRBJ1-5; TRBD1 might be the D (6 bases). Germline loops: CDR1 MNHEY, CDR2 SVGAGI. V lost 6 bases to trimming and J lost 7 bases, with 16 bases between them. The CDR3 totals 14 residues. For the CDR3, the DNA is TGTGCCAGCAGCCCCGAGGGGGATGGCCAGCCCCAGCATTTT. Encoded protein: CASSPEGDGQPQHF.

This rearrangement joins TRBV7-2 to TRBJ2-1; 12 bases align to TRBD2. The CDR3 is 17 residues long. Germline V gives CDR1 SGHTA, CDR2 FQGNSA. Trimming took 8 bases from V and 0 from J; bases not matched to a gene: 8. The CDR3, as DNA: TGTGCCAGCCGCGGGACTAGCGGGTCTAGCTCCTACAATGAGCAGTTCTTC. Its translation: CASRGTSGSSSYNEQFF.